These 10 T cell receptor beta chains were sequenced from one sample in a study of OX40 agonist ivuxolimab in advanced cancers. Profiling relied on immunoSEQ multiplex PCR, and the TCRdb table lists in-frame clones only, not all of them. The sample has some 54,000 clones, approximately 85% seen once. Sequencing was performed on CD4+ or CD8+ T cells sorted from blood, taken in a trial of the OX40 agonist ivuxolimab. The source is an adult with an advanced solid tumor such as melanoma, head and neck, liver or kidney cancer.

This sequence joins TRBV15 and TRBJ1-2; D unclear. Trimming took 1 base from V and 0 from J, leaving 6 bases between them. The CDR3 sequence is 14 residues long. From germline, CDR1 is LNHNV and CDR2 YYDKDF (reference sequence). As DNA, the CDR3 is TGTGCCACCAGCAGAGCACAGACTAACTATGGCTACACCTTC. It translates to CATSRAQTNYGYTF.

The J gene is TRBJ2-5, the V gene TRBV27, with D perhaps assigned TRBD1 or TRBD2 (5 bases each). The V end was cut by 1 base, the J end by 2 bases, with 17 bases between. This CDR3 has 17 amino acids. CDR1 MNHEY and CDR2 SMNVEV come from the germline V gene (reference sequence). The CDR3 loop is CASSLFIGGRKQETQYF. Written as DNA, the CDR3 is TGTGCCAGCAGTTTATTTATTGGGGGACGGAAGCAAGAGACCCAGTACTTC.

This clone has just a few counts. The CDR3 loop is CASSYLGGGETQYF. In nucleotides, the CDR3 is TGTGCCAGCAGTTATCTCGGGGGCGGGGAGACCCAGTACTTC. V and J are TRBV6-5 and TRBJ2-5; D is possibly TRBD1 or TRBD2 (6 bases each). This CDR3 has 14 amino acids. Germline lookup yields CDR1 MNHEY and CDR2 SVGAGI. Trimming left V 3 bases short and J 5 bases short, with 13 bases between.

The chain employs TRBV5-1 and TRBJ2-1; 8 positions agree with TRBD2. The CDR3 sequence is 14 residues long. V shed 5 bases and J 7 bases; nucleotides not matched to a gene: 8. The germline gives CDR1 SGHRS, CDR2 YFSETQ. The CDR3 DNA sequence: TGCGCCAGCAGGGCGGGAGGATCAGCAAATGAGCAGTTCTTC. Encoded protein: CASRAGGSANEQFF.

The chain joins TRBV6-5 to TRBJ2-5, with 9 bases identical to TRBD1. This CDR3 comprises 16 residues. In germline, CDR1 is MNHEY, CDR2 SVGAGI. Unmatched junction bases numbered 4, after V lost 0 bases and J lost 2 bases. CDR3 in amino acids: CASSYSGTGTQETQYF. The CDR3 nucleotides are TGTGCCAGCAGTTACTCTGGGACAGGGACGCAAGAGACCCAGTACTTC.

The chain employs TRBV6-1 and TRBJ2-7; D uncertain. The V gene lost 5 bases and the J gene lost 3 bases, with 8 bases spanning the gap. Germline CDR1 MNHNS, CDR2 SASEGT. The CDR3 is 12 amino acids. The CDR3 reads CASSFLGYEQYF. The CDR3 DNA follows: TGTGCCAGCAGTTTCTTGGGCTACGAGCAGTACTTC.

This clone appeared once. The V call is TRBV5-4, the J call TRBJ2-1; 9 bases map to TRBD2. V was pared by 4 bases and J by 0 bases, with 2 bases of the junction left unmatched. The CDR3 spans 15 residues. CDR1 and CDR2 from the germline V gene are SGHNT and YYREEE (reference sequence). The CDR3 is CASSRSGGSYNEQFF. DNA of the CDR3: TGTGCCAGCAGCCGTAGCGGGGGCTCCTACAATGAGCAGTTCTTC. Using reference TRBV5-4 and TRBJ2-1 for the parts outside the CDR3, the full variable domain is ETGVTQSPTHLIKTRGQQVTLRCSSQSGHNTVSWYQQALGQGPQFIFQYYREEENGRGNFPPRFSGLQFPNYSSELNVNALELDDSALYLCASSRSGGSYNEQFFGPGTRLTVL.

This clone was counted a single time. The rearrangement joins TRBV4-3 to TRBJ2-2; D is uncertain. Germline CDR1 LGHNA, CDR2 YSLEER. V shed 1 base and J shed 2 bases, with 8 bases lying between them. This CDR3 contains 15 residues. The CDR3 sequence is CASSQVPGNTGELFF. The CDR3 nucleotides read TGCGCCAGCAGCCAAGTTCCAGGAAACACCGGGGAGCTGTTTTTT.

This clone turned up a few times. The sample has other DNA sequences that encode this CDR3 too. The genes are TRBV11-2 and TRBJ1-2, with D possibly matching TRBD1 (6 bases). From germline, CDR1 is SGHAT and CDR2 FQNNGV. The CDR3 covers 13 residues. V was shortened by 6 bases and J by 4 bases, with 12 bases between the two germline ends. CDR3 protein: CASSFPRGYGYTF. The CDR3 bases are TGTGCCAGCAGTTTTCCCAGGGGCTATGGCTACACCTTC.

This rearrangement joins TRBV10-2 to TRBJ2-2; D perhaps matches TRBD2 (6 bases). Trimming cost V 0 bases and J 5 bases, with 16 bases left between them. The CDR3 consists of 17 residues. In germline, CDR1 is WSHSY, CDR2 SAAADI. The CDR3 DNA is TGCGCCAGCAGTGAGTCGGTTGGAGGGGCTGGGACCGGGGAGCTGTTTTTT. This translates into CASSESVGGAGTGELFF.